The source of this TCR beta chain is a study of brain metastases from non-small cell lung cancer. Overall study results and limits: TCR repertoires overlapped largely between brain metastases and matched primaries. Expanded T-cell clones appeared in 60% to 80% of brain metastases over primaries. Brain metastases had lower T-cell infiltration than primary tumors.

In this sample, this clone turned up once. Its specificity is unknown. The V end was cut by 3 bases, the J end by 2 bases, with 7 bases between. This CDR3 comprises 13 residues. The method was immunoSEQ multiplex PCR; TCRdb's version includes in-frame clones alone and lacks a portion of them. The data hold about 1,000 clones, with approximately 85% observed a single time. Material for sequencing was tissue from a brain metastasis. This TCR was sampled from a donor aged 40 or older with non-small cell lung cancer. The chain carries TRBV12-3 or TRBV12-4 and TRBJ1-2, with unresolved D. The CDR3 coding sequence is TGTGCCAGCAGTTTCCCCGGGAACTATGGCTACACCTTC. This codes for CASSFPGNYGYTF.